These 11 T cell receptor beta chains were sequenced from one sample in a study of shared T cell receptors in the human thymus. Sequencing used immunoSEQ multiplex PCR; TCRdb keeps in-frame clones, though not all of them. The repertoire consists of approximately 490,000 clones, with 75% to 85% occurring once and the leading ten covering about 0.013%. A further study also used this sample, focusing on human thymus T cells.

Sequenced input: thymocytes. The receptors derive from a boy in the first two years of life with a congenital heart defect.

This chain joins TRBV28 and TRBJ1-2; a possible D gene is TRBD1 (5 bases). The CDR3 consists of 15 residues. CDR1 is MDHEN and CDR2 is SYDVKM in the germline V gene. V was pared by 4 bases and J by 3 bases, with 15 bases between. The CDR3 sequence is CASSWGQQVYYGYTF. DNA for the CDR3: TGTGCCAGCAGTTGGGGCCAACAGGTTTACTATGGCTACACCTTC.

This chain connects TRBV29-1 to TRBJ2-1, with 12 bases lining up with TRBD2. From germline, CDR1 is SQVTM and CDR2 ANQGSEA. The CDR3 extends over 15 amino acids. The CDR3 loop reads CSHSWTSGIYNEQFF. The CDR3 coding sequence is TGCAGTCATAGTTGGACTAGCGGGATCTACAATGAGCAGTTCTTC.

The chain employs TRBV6-1 and TRBJ2-7; D is perhaps TRBD2 (7 bases). CDR3 length: 14 amino acids. Germline V lookup: CDR1 MNHNS, CDR2 SASEGT. The V end was cut by 8 bases, the J end by 7 bases, with 21 bases between. The CDR3 region has the DNA TGTGCCAGCCAATGGGGGGGGGCTACTGGGGAGCAGTACTTC. This translates into CASQWGGATGEQYF.

V usage is TRBV11-2 and J usage is TRBJ2-7, with a weak D call TRBD2 (6 bases). V lost 0 bases and J lost 7, with 16 bases in between. This CDR3 is built from 15 residues. Germline V lookup: CDR1 SGHAT, CDR2 FQNNGV. The CDR3 DNA is TGTGCCAGCAGCTTAGATCGGGGGAGCGGGCGGGAGCAGTACTTC. Its protein product is CASSLDRGSGREQYF.

The chain couples TRBV21-1 to TRBJ2-6; the table names TRBD1, a call not compared with the DNA. TRBV21-1 is a pseudogene. The CDR3 loop spans 15 amino acids. The CDR3 loop reads CASSKGGGGANVLTF. The DNA of the CDR3 is TGTGCCAGCAGCAAAGGGGGCGGAGGGGCCAACGTCCTGACTTTC.

V is TRBV4-3 and J is TRBJ2-7; tentatively, D is TRBD1 (6 bases). The CDR3 covers 15 residues. The V gene lost 0 bases and the J gene lost 0 bases, with 9 bases spanning the gap. CDR1 LGHNA and CDR2 YSLEER come from the germline V gene. CDR3 bases: TGCGCCAGCAGCCAAGAGTGGACAGACTCCTACGAGCAGTACTTC. Translation: CASSQEWTDSYEQYF.

This chain uses TRBV21-1 with TRBJ2-5; no DNA check was done on the table's D call, TRBD2. TRBV21-1 is described as a pseudogene. The CDR3 extends over 14 amino acids. The CDR3 coding sequence is TGTGCCAGCAGCAAAGGCGGGGGGCAGGAGACCCAGTACTTC. This gives the protein CASSKGGGQETQYF.

V usage is TRBV27 and J usage is TRBJ2-1; TRBD2 matches 12 bases. J lost 6 bases, V lost 5 bases, and 5 bases had no gene match. Germline loops: CDR1 MNHEY, CDR2 SMNVEV (reference sequence). The CDR3 has 15 residues. The CDR3 DNA is TGTGCCAGCAGTGGGACTAGCGGGCGGGGCAATGAGCAGTTCTTC. Amino acid sequence: CASSGTSGRGNEQFF.

The sample holds a few counts of this clone. The chain recombines TRBV5-6 with TRBJ2-5, with D possibly TRBD1 on 5 matching bases. The CDR3 runs 18 residues. Trimming removed 0 bases at V and 1 base at J, with 19 bases between. Germline lookup yields CDR1 SGHDT and CDR2 YYEEEE. CDR3 sequence (DNA): TGTGCCAGCAGCTTGGAGTTGGCAGGGAAAGGGGCCCAAGAGACCCAGTACTTC. This gives the protein CASSLELAGKGAQETQYF.

The rearrangement links TRBV6-6 to TRBJ2-7; 10 nucleotides agree with TRBD2. Unmatched junction bases numbered 12, after V lost 6 bases and J lost 4 bases. Per germline, CDR1 MNHNY and CDR2 SVGAGI (reference sequence). The CDR3 has 16 residues. The CDR3 nucleotides are TGTGCCAGCAGCCCAAGTCTAGCGGGAGTTATGTACGAGCAGTACTTC. Protein: CASSPSLAGVMYEQYF.

Details on this clone: Other nucleotide sequences from this sample produce the same CDR3. The chain has TRBV18 and TRBJ2-7; 10 positions agree with TRBD1. The CDR3 has 14 residues. The J segment lost 3 bases and the V segment lost 2 bases, leaving 1 base of the junction unmatched. Germline V gene lookup returns CDR1 KGHSH and CDR2 LQKENI. CDR3 region: CASSPRDRGYEQYF. The CDR3 region has the DNA TGTGCCAGCTCACCAAGGGACAGGGGCTACGAGCAGTACTTC.